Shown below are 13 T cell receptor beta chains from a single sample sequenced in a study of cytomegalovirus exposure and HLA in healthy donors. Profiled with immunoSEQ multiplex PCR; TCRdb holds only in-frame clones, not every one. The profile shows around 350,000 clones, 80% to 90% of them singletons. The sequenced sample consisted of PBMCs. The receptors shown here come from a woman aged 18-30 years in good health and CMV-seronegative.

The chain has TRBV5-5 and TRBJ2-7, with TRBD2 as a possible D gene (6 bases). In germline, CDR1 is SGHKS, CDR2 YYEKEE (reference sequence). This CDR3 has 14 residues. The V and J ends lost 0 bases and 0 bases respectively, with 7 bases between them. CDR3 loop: CASSLATSSYEQYF. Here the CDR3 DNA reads TGTGCCAGCAGCTTGGCGACTAGCTCCTACGAGCAGTACTTC.

The DNA for the CDR3 is TGTGCCAGTAGTAAGGGACTAGCGGGAGGGAGCAATGAGCAGTTCTTC. This sequence encodes CASSKGLAGGSNEQFF. This sequence joins TRBV19 and TRBJ2-1; TRBD2 matches at 16 bases. Germline CDR1 reads LNHDA; CDR2 reads SQIVND (reference sequence). J was trimmed by 6 bases and V by 4 bases; bases with no gene match: 3. The CDR3 has 16 residues.

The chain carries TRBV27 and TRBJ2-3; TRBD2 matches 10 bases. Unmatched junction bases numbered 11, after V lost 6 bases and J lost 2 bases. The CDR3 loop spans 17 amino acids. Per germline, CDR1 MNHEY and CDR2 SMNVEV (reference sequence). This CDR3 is CASRPQKREGITDTQYF. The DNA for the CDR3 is TGTGCCAGCAGACCACAAAAGCGGGAGGGGATCACAGATACGCAGTATTTT.

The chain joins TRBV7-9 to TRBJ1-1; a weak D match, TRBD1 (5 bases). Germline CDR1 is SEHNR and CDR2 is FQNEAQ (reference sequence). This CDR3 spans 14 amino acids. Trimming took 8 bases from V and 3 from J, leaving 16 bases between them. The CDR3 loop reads CASSIKRGDTEAFF. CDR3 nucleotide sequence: TGTGCCAGCTCTATCAAGCGGGGGGACACTGAAGCTTTCTTT. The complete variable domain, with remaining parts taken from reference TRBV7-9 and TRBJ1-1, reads DTGVSQNPRHKITKRGQNVTFRCDPISEHNRLYWYRQTLGQGPEFLTYFQNEAQLEKSRLLSDRFSAERPKGSFSTLEIQRTEQGDSAMYLCASSIKRGDTEAFFGQGTRLTVV.

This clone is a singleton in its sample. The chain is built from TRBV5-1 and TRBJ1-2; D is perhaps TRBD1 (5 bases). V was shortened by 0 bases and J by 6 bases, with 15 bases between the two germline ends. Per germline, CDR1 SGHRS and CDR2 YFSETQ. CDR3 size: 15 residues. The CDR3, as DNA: TGCGCCAGCAGCTTGGGAGCAGGGATGGGCAATGGCTACACCTTC. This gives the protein CASSLGAGMGNGYTF.

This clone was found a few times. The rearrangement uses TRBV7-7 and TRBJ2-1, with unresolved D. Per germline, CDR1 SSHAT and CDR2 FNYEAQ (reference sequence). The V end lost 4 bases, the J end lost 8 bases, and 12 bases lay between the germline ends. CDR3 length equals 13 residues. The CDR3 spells CASSSLGADEQFF. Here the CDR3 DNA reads TGTGCCAGCAGCTCGCTAGGAGCCGATGAGCAGTTCTTC.

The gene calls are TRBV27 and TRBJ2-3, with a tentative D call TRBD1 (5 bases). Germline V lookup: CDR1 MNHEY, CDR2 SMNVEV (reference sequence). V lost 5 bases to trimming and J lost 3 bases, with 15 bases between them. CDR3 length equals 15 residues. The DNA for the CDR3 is TGTGCCAGCAGTCTTGGCAGTGGGGCGACAGATACGCAGTATTTT. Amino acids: CASSLGSGATDTQYF.

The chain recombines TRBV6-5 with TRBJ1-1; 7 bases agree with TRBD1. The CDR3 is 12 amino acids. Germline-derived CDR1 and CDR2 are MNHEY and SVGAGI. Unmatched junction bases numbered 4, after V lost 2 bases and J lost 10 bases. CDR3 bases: TGTGCCAGCAGTTACAGACAGGGATCAGCTTTCTTT. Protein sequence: CASSYRQGSAFF.

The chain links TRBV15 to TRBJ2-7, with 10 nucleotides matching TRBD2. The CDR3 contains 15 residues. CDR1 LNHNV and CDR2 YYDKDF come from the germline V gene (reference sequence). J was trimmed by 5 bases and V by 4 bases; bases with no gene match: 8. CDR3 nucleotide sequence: TGTGCCACCAGCAAGCTTGGGACTAGCGACCACGAGCAGTACTTC. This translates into CATSKLGTSDHEQYF.

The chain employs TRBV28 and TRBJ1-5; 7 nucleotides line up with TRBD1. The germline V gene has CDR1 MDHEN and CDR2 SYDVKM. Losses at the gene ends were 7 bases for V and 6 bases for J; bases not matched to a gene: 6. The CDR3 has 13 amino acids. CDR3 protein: CASTTGVGQPQHF. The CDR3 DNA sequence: TGTGCCAGCACCACAGGGGTCGGTCAGCCCCAGCATTTT.

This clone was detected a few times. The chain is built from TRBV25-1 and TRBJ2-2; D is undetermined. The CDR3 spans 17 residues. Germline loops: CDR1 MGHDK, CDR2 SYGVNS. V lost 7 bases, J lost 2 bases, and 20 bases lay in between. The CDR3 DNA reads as TGTGCCAGCAAACCGTCCCAAGAACAGTTAAACACCGGGGAGCTGTTTTTT. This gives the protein CASKPSQEQLNTGELFF.

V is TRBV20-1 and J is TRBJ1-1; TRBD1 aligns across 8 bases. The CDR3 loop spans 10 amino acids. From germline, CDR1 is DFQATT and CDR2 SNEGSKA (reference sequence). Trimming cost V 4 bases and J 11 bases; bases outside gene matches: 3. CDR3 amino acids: CSAMGQVAFF. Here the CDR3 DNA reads TGCAGTGCTATGGGACAGGTGGCTTTCTTT.

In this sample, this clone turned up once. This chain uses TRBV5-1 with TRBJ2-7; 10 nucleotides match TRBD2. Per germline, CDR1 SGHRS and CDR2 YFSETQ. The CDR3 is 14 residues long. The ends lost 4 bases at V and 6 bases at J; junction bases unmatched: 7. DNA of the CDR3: TGCGCCAGCAGCCAAAGCGGGGGGGCCCCCGAGCAGTACTTC. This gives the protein CASSQSGGAPEQYF.